Sequencing of this TCR beta chain was carried out in a study of control samples from healthy donors and cancer patients. Produced via immunoSEQ multiplex PCR; TCRdb's table is partial and in-frame only. This sample has 93,000 or so clones; roughly 90% occur once, and the top ten carry roughly 19%. CDR1 and CDR2 from the germline V gene are GTSNPN and SVGIG (reference sequence). The V gene end was trimmed by 5 bases and the J gene end by 0 bases; junction bases not matched to a gene: 3. CDR3 length: 14 amino acids. This chain connects TRBV30 to TRBJ1-3; 8 bases align to TRBD1. This receptor was obtained from a man aged 55 to 70 with lung cancer. Sequenced material: PBMCs. CDR3 residues: CAWGQGFSGNTIYF. The CDR3, as DNA: TGTGCCTGGGGACAGGGATTCTCTGGAAACACCATATATTTT.